These T cell receptor beta chains were read from a single sample in a study of T-cell reconstitution after alpha-beta-depleted transplantation in children. TCRdb reanalysed the PCR reads using MiXCR and keeps one entry per CDR3 protein. In the table there are hundreds of thousands of distinct CDR3 sequences, roughly 13% of which are singletons. Sequencing used PBMCs, obtained before TCRalphabeta/CD19-depleted stem cell transplant. Every receptor here comes from a girl aged 2 to 10 with congenital amegakaryocytic thrombocytopenia, due to receive a stem cell transplant. The CDR3 runs from the conserved cysteine through the conserved F or W. Fields, in order: CDR3 DNA, CDR3 protein, J gene, clone size, D gene, V gene. A D gene is named only where the DNA matches it firmly. Clone size, where shown, is once, few, many, or a class for clones that have expanded.

CDR3nt: TGCGCCAGCAGCCAAGAGCCCACAGATACGCAGTATTTT
CDR3aa: CASSQEPTDTQYF
j_gene: TRBJ2-3
abundance: many
d_gene: -
v_gene: TRBV4-1

CDR3nt: TGTGCCAGCAGTTTAAACGGGGGGAACACTGAAGCTTTCTTT
CDR3aa: CASSLNGGNTEAFF
j_gene: TRBJ1-1
abundance: few
d_gene: -
v_gene: TRBV27

CDR3nt: TGTGCCAGCAGCTTAACAGGGCTAGTTCGTGAGCAGTTCTTC
CDR3aa: CASSLTGLVREQFF
j_gene: TRBJ2-1
abundance: few
d_gene: -
v_gene: TRBV7-3

CDR3nt: TGTGCCAGCAGAGCGGACAGCTACGAGCAGTACTTC
CDR3aa: CASRADSYEQYF
j_gene: TRBJ2-7
abundance: -
d_gene: -
v_gene: TRBV6-6

CDR3nt: TGCAGTGCTAGAGATCATAAGGGTTCCTACAATGAGCAGTTCTTC
CDR3aa: CSARDHKGSYNEQFF
j_gene: TRBJ2-1
abundance: many
d_gene: -
v_gene: TRBV20-1

CDR3nt: TGCGCCAGCAGCCAAGGGTCTAGGGGGACTAGTCGCAATGAGCAGTTCTTC
CDR3aa: CASSQGSRGTSRNEQFF
j_gene: TRBJ2-1
abundance: many
d_gene: TRBD2
v_gene: TRBV4-1

CDR3nt: TGTGCCACCAGCAGAGATTTGTACCAAGAGACCCAGTACTTC
CDR3aa: CATSRDLYQETQYF
j_gene: TRBJ2-5
abundance: few
d_gene: -
v_gene: TRBV15

CDR3nt: TGTGCCATCAGTGGGACAGGGAAAGAACGTGGCTACACCTTC
CDR3aa: CAISGTGKERGYTF
j_gene: TRBJ1-2
abundance: many
d_gene: TRBD1
v_gene: TRBV10-3

CDR3nt: TGTGCCAGCAGTCCCGGGACAGACCCTAGCACAGATACGCAGTATTTT
CDR3aa: CASSPGTDPSTDTQYF
j_gene: TRBJ2-3
abundance: many
d_gene: TRBD1
v_gene: TRBV12-3/TRBV12-4

CDR3nt: TGTGCCAGCAGCTCGGTAGGCGAGCAGTACTTC
CDR3aa: CASSSVGEQYF
j_gene: TRBJ2-7
abundance: -
d_gene: -
v_gene: TRBV11-2

CDR3nt: TGCGCCAGCATGTGGGGCTTCCAAGAGACCCAGTACTTC
CDR3aa: CASMWGFQETQYF
j_gene: TRBJ2-5
abundance: few
d_gene: -
v_gene: TRBV5-1

CDR3nt: TGCGCCAGCAGCTCAAATTCCCACATACAGGGCTACGAGCAGTACTTC
CDR3aa: CASSSNSHIQGYEQYF
j_gene: TRBJ2-7
abundance: few
d_gene: -
v_gene: TRBV5-1

CDR3nt: TGCAGTGCGAGACCGGGACAGGGCTTTCGCGAGCAGTACTTC
CDR3aa: CSARPGQGFREQYF
j_gene: TRBJ2-7
abundance: many
d_gene: TRBD1
v_gene: TRBV20-1

CDR3nt: TGTGCCAGCAGCACACGGGCGAGCTACACCTTC
CDR3aa: CASSTRASYTF
j_gene: TRBJ1-2
abundance: -
d_gene: -
v_gene: TRBV12-3/TRBV12-4

CDR3nt: TGTGCCAGCGGCCCGATCGAAATGACTAGCCCTACGTACAATGAGCAGTTCTTC
CDR3aa: CASGPIEMTSPTYNEQFF
j_gene: TRBJ2-1
abundance: few
d_gene: TRBD2
v_gene: TRBV6-1

CDR3nt: TGCAGCGTTTCTGGGACAAGCAGCTACAATGAGCAGTCCTTC
CDR3aa: CSVSGTSSYNEQSF
j_gene: TRBJ2-1
abundance: -
d_gene: -
v_gene: TRBV29-1

CDR3nt: TGTGCCAGCAGTTTAGGGGGGAGGGGGAATCAGCCCCAGCATTTT
CDR3aa: CASSLGGRGNQPQHF
j_gene: TRBJ1-5
abundance: few
d_gene: -
v_gene: TRBV12-3/TRBV12-4

CDR3nt: TGCGCCAGCAGCTTGGACTATAGGCTAACGGCTCGGGATTCACCCCTCCACTTT
CDR3aa: CASSLDYRLTARDSPLHF
j_gene: TRBJ1-6
abundance: many
d_gene: -
v_gene: TRBV5-1

CDR3nt: TGTGCCATCAGCGACCGGGACGTTGGAAACACCATACATTTT
CDR3aa: CAISDRDVGNTIHF
j_gene: TRBJ1-3
abundance: -
d_gene: -
v_gene: TRBV10-3

CDR3nt: TGCGCCAGCAGCCAGGGGGGACTAGCGGGATTCGACGAGCAGTACTTC
CDR3aa: CASSQGGLAGFDEQYF
j_gene: TRBJ2-7
abundance: few
d_gene: TRBD2
v_gene: TRBV5-1